The rows below give T cell receptor beta chains drawn from one sample of a study of CD8 T cells in ankylosing spondylitis. MiXCR, applied by TCRdb to the 5' RACE reads, yields one record per CDR3 protein. The table shows around 320,000 distinct CDR3 sequences, with about 20% occurring only once. Sequencing used blood, either unsorted or a sorted T cell fraction (not recorded which). The origin of the receptors is a female donor with ankylosing spondylitis or in good health (not recorded which). The CDR3 runs from the conserved cysteine through the conserved F or W. Fields, in order: clone size, V gene, D gene, J gene, CDR3 DNA, CDR3 protein. D genes are given only for firm matches. The size of a clone is reported for some rows only, either as once, few or many, or as a class for expanded clones.

abundance: -; v_gene: TRBV6-6; d_gene: TRBD2; j_gene: TRBJ2-7; CDR3nt: TGTGCCAGCAGTTACTCGACACTAGCGGGAGGGCCGAGCTCCTACGAGCAGTACTTC; CDR3aa: CASSYSTLAGGPSSYEQYF
abundance: -; v_gene: TRBV12-3/TRBV12-4; d_gene: -; j_gene: TRBJ2-1; CDR3nt: TGTGCCAGCAGTTTAGGAGTAGTGGTTGAGCAGTTCTTC; CDR3aa: CASSLGVVVEQFF
abundance: few; v_gene: TRBV11-3; d_gene: TRBD1; j_gene: TRBJ2-1; CDR3nt: TGTGCCAGCAGTACGGGACAGGGGACTTACAATGAGCAGTTCTTC; CDR3aa: CASSTGQGTYNEQFF
abundance: many; v_gene: TRBV12-3/TRBV12-4; d_gene: -; j_gene: TRBJ2-5; CDR3nt: TGTGCCAGCAGTTTCAGGGGAGGAGAGACCCAGTACTTC; CDR3aa: CASSFRGGETQYF
abundance: few; v_gene: TRBV29-1; d_gene: TRBD2; j_gene: TRBJ2-5; CDR3nt: TGCAGCGTTGAGAGCGGGAGGGAGACCCAGTACTTC; CDR3aa: CSVESGRETQYF
abundance: few; v_gene: TRBV5-1; d_gene: -; j_gene: TRBJ2-1; CDR3nt: TGCGCCAGCAGCGGAAGGGGGGGTCCTGAGCAGTTCTTC; CDR3aa: CASSGRGGPEQFF
abundance: -; v_gene: TRBV20-1; d_gene: TRBD2; j_gene: TRBJ2-4; CDR3nt: TGCAGTGCTAGAGATCAGCTAGCGGGGGATATAGCCAAAAACATTCAGTACTTC; CDR3aa: CSARDQLAGDIAKNIQYF
abundance: -; v_gene: TRBV7-9; d_gene: -; j_gene: TRBJ2-2; CDR3nt: TGTGCCAGCAGCTTAGCGGGGGTGAACACCGGGGAGCTGTTTTTT; CDR3aa: CASSLAGVNTGELFF
abundance: many; v_gene: TRBV29-1; d_gene: TRBD2; j_gene: TRBJ2-5; CDR3nt: TGCAGCGCTGCTAGCGGGCAAGAGACCCAGTACTTC; CDR3aa: CSAASGQETQYF
abundance: few; v_gene: TRBV12-3/TRBV12-4; d_gene: -; j_gene: TRBJ1-5; CDR3nt: TGTGCCAGACAGGGTAGCAACCAGCCCCAGCATTTT; CDR3aa: CARQGSNQPQHF
abundance: -; v_gene: TRBV11-2; d_gene: -; j_gene: TRBJ2-3; CDR3nt: TGTGCCAGCAGCTTCGTGTCGCGCGGTCCCAGCACAGATACGCAGTATTTT; CDR3aa: CASSFVSRGPSTDTQYF
abundance: -; v_gene: TRBV27; d_gene: -; j_gene: TRBJ2-7; CDR3nt: TGTGCCAGCAGTTTCTCTCCCTCCTACGAGCAGTACTTC; CDR3aa: CASSFSPSYEQYF
abundance: -; v_gene: TRBV7-2; d_gene: -; j_gene: TRBJ2-3; CDR3nt: TGTGCCAGCAGCGTCTTGGGGGAGGCAGATACGCAGTATTTT; CDR3aa: CASSVLGEADTQYF
abundance: few; v_gene: TRBV7-2; d_gene: -; j_gene: TRBJ1-5; CDR3nt: TGTGCCAGCAGCCACGACTACAATCAGCCCCAGCATTTT; CDR3aa: CASSHDYNQPQHF
abundance: few; v_gene: TRBV20-1; d_gene: -; j_gene: TRBJ1-2; CDR3nt: TGCAGAGCTAAGGGCGCGCGGGGCTACACCTTC; CDR3aa: CRAKGARGYTF
abundance: many; v_gene: TRBV20-1; d_gene: -; j_gene: TRBJ2-1; CDR3nt: TGCAGTGCTAGAAGGGCGGATCACAATGAGCAGTTCTTC; CDR3aa: CSARRADHNEQFF
abundance: -; v_gene: TRBV7-2; d_gene: TRBD2; j_gene: TRBJ2-1; CDR3nt: TGTGCCAGCAGCTTAGTGGGGAGCGGGAGCCCCTACAATGAGCAGTTCTTC; CDR3aa: CASSLVGSGSPYNEQFF
abundance: few; v_gene: TRBV3-1; d_gene: -; j_gene: TRBJ2-7; CDR3nt: TGTGCCAGCAGCCAGGCGGATGGCTACGAGCAGTACTTC; CDR3aa: CASSQADGYEQYF
abundance: few; v_gene: TRBV27; d_gene: -; j_gene: TRBJ1-1; CDR3nt: TGTGCCAGCAGGCCTCGTGTAGGGTACACTGAAGCTTTCTTT; CDR3aa: CASRPRVGYTEAFF
abundance: -; v_gene: TRBV28; d_gene: TRBD2; j_gene: TRBJ2-1; CDR3nt: TGTGCCAGCAGTTTTATAGCGGGAGTAGGTGAGCAGTTCTTC; CDR3aa: CASSFIAGVGEQFF
abundance: few; v_gene: TRBV15; d_gene: TRBD2; j_gene: TRBJ2-3; CDR3nt: TGTGCCACCAGCGGGGGGACTAGCGGGAGGTTCCTCCATACGCAGTATTTT; CDR3aa: CATSGGTSGRFLHTQYF
abundance: -; v_gene: TRBV20-1; d_gene: TRBD1; j_gene: TRBJ2-5; CDR3nt: TGCAGTGCCGCCCGGGACAGGGGGTCAAGGCAAGAGACCCAGTACTTC; CDR3aa: CSAARDRGSRQETQYF
abundance: -; v_gene: TRBV9; d_gene: -; j_gene: TRBJ2-1; CDR3nt: TGTGCCAGCAGCGTAGTTGAGCGGAGTCCTTACAATGAGCAGTTCTTC; CDR3aa: CASSVVERSPYNEQFF
abundance: -; v_gene: TRBV5-1; d_gene: TRBD2; j_gene: TRBJ2-2; CDR3nt: TGCGCCAGCAGCCCATTGGGCGGGGGTCGCGCCGGGGAGCTGTTTTTT; CDR3aa: CASSPLGGGRAGELFF
abundance: few; v_gene: TRBV20-1; d_gene: -; j_gene: TRBJ2-3; CDR3nt: TGCAGTGCTTTCGGGACCAGCACAGATACGCAGTATTTT; CDR3aa: CSAFGTSTDTQYF
abundance: -; v_gene: TRBV27; d_gene: -; j_gene: TRBJ2-6; CDR3nt: TGTGCCAGCAGTTTCCAGTCTGGGGCCAACGTCCTGACTTTC; CDR3aa: CASSFQSGANVLTF
abundance: -; v_gene: TRBV13; d_gene: -; j_gene: TRBJ2-7; CDR3nt: TGTGCCAGCAGCTTAGGGGCGGTGGAATCCTACGAGCAGTACTTC; CDR3aa: CASSLGAVESYEQYF
abundance: -; v_gene: TRBV15; d_gene: TRBD1; j_gene: TRBJ2-1; CDR3nt: TGTGCCACCAGCAGAGTTTCAGGGGGCCCCTACAATGAGCAGTTCTTC; CDR3aa: CATSRVSGGPYNEQFF
abundance: many; v_gene: TRBV29-1; d_gene: TRBD1; j_gene: TRBJ2-2; CDR3nt: TGCAGCGTTGAATCGGGGACAGGGGGTCGCGGTACCGGGGAGCTGTTTTTT; CDR3aa: CSVESGTGGRGTGELFF
abundance: -; v_gene: TRBV5-1; d_gene: -; j_gene: TRBJ2-1; CDR3nt: TGCGCCAGCAGCTTGTGGTATGAGCAGTTCTTC; CDR3aa: CASSLWYEQFF
abundance: -; v_gene: TRBV20-1; d_gene: TRBD1; j_gene: TRBJ1-1; CDR3nt: TGCAGTGCTCCAAGACAGGGGAGGACTGAAGCTTTCTTT; CDR3aa: CSAPRQGRTEAFF
abundance: few; v_gene: TRBV12-3/TRBV12-4; d_gene: -; j_gene: TRBJ2-7; CDR3nt: TGTGCCAGCAGTTTGGCGGGGTACTACGAGCAGTACTTC; CDR3aa: CASSLAGYYEQYF
abundance: few; v_gene: TRBV11-1; d_gene: -; j_gene: TRBJ2-1; CDR3nt: TGTGCCAGCCGCCCAGGGGGGGTCAGTGAGCAGTTCTTC; CDR3aa: CASRPGGVSEQFF
abundance: many; v_gene: TRBV29-1; d_gene: -; j_gene: TRBJ2-1; CDR3nt: TGCAGCGTTGAGAGGGCGGGATCCTACAATGAGCAGTTCTTC; CDR3aa: CSVERAGSYNEQFF
abundance: -; v_gene: TRBV24-1; d_gene: TRBD2; j_gene: TRBJ2-3; CDR3nt: TGTGCCACCAGTGACCGAACTAGCGGGATGACCGGTACGCAGTATTTT; CDR3aa: CATSDRTSGMTGTQYF
abundance: -; v_gene: TRBV6-1; d_gene: -; j_gene: TRBJ1-1; CDR3nt: TGTGCCAGCAGCTCGGGACTCTTGAACACTGAAGCTTTCTTT; CDR3aa: CASSSGLLNTEAFF
abundance: -; v_gene: TRBV28; d_gene: -; j_gene: TRBJ1-6; CDR3nt: TGTGCCAGCCACATGGGGGTACAAGGGTCACCCCTCCACTTT; CDR3aa: CASHMGVQGSPLHF
abundance: many; v_gene: TRBV12-3/TRBV12-4; d_gene: TRBD1; j_gene: TRBJ2-7; CDR3nt: TGTGCCAGCAGTCCACAGGGGGCATCGTACGAGCAGTACTTC; CDR3aa: CASSPQGASYEQYF
abundance: -; v_gene: TRBV18; d_gene: TRBD2; j_gene: TRBJ2-1; CDR3nt: TGTGCCAGCTCACCTTTAGCGGGAGGGACGTCGGATGAGCAGTTCTTC; CDR3aa: CASSPLAGGTSDEQFF
abundance: -; v_gene: TRBV4-3; d_gene: TRBD2; j_gene: TRBJ2-3; CDR3nt: TGCGCCAGCAGCCACAAAAGGGGGAGCGGGAGAGATACGCAGTATTTT; CDR3aa: CASSHKRGSGRDTQYF
abundance: few; v_gene: TRBV19; d_gene: -; j_gene: TRBJ2-4; CDR3nt: TGTGCCAGTATGGGCCTAGCCAAAAACATTCAGTACTTC; CDR3aa: CASMGLAKNIQYF
abundance: -; v_gene: TRBV28; d_gene: TRBD1; j_gene: TRBJ2-7; CDR3nt: TGTGCCAGCAGTGTAAGACAGGGGGCCTACGAGCAGTACTTC; CDR3aa: CASSVRQGAYEQYF
abundance: -; v_gene: TRBV29-1; d_gene: -; j_gene: TRBJ2-7; CDR3nt: TGCAGCGTTGAAGATCGGGGGTACGAGCAGTACTTC; CDR3aa: CSVEDRGYEQYF
abundance: few; v_gene: TRBV2; d_gene: -; j_gene: TRBJ2-7; CDR3nt: TGTGCCAGCAGTGAACTAACTAGTCGAGCCTACGAGCAGTACTTC; CDR3aa: CASSELTSRAYEQYF
abundance: few; v_gene: TRBV6-5; d_gene: TRBD1; j_gene: TRBJ1-5; CDR3nt: TGTGCCAGCAGTTACAGGACAGGTGGCGATCAGCCCCAGCATTTT; CDR3aa: CASSYRTGGDQPQHF
abundance: few; v_gene: TRBV7-8; d_gene: -; j_gene: TRBJ1-1; CDR3nt: TGTGCCAGCAGCGGGAGGGAATCCATGAACACTGAAGCTTTCTTT; CDR3aa: CASSGRESMNTEAFF